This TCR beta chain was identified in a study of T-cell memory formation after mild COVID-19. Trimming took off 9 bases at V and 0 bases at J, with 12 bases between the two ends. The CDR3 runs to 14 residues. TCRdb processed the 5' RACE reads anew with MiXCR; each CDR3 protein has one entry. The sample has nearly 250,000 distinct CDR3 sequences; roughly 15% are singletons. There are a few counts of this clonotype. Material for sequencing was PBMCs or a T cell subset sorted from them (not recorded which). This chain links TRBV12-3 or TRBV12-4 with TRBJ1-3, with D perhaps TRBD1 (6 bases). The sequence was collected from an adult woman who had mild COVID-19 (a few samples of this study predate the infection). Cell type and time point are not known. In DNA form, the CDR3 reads TGTGCCAGTGGGGAACAGGGCTCTGGAAACACCATATATTTT. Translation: CASGEQGSGNTIYF.